This TCR beta chain stems from a study of blood T cell repertoires in COVID-19 (dated by TCRdb to 2018 to 2020). Regarding the research as a whole: Samples from collaborators originated in the United States, Italy and Spain and spanned both the acute and convalescent phases of COVID-19. The samples were drawn from the first 160 participants of the ongoing ImmuneRACE study and from more than 1,000 subjects provided by 6 global collaborators. The dataset comprised deeply sampled blood TCRbeta repertoires from subjects exposed to, actively infected with, or recovered from COVID-19. The sample metadata nearly always contained a de-identified subject ID, COVID-19 status, age in years and sex. The repertoires were released in a freely available public database intended as a resource for research on the immune response to SARS-CoV-2. Where HLA class I and class II types were available, the types were taken from metadata supplied by the sample provider, not from assay-based typing. The material from the prospective study consisted of cDNA or gDNA derived from T cells, B-cell-depleted T cells, or PBMCs.

Each collaborating institution followed its own protocols to collect whole blood in K2EDTA tubes. For TCRbeta analysis, collaborators shipped samples as frozen whole blood, isolated PBMCs, or DNA extracted from either of those sample types. On this clone itself: Its antigen is still unknown. The input lacks base qualities; no much larger clone sits a single base away.

TCRbeta CDR3 regions were amplified from genomic DNA by means of the immunoSEQ Assay, a bias-controlled multiplex PCR. The study's processing was this. The number of nucleated cells in each sample was estimated from the amplification of reference gene primers within the assay. Sequence reads were collapsed and filtered to measure the absolute abundance of every unique TCRbeta CDR3 rearrangement. For each sample, productive Simpson clonality was calculated as the square root of Simpson's diversity index over productive rearrangements. The source is immuneACCESS, and TCRdb retained only in-frame sequences with V and J called. Part of the clones is not carried over; for the studies checked, unresolved V genes explain less than half of this, and the remainder is unexplained. Clone size and the V and J calls come from that table; the DNA yielded D and trimming. The sample records about 110,000 clones, around three quarters of which are singletons. The ten largest clones take up more than 4% of the sample.

The germline V gene encodes CDR1 LGHNA and CDR2 YSLEER. Spanning cysteine to phenylalanine, the CDR3 consists of 14 amino acids. Solely the CDR3 DNA is kept, with 42 bases framed from the first base. The trim is 4 bases for V and 0 bases for J, with a gap of 9 bases between the germline ends. Findings and caveats that apply to the study as a whole: Clinical and demographic metadata were provided uncurated, with the amount varying by source and participant.

The sequence derives from a human donor in a cohort sampled during active or convalescent COVID-19. Sequenced: peripheral blood. The sequence links TRBV4-3 to TRBJ1-1; the best D guess is TRBD1, with 5 bases matching. The DNA reads TGCGCCAGCAGCCGAGAGACAGTGAACACTGAAGCTTTCTTT. It translates as CASSRETVNTEAFF.